This TCR beta chain was identified during a study of cytomegalovirus exposure and HLA in healthy donors. In the study overall: The early release's HLA-typed donors yielded 78 million or so unique TCRs. Study outcomes and limitations: Excluded: some indistinguishable V segments such as TRBV6-2 and TRBV6-3.

This CDR3 is built from 13 residues. Trimming took off 4 bases at V and 0 bases at J, with 7 bases between the two ends. Germline V gene sequence: CDR1 SGHRS, CDR2 YFSETQ. PCR amplification relied on 60 Vbeta primers (plus 13 Jbeta primers). Generated by immunoSEQ multiplex PCR, the TCRdb table keeps only in-frame clones and is missing some. The sample carries fewer than 200,000 clones, 65% to 85% recorded once. To note about this clone: Its antigen is unknown.

The clonotype comes from a man aged 35-49 years in good health and CMV-seropositive. V and J are TRBV5-1 and TRBJ1-1, with D unresolved. Source material: PBMCs. CDR3 in DNA: TGCGCCAGCAGCCAACAGATGAACACTGAAGCTTTCTTT. Translating gives CASSQQMNTEAFF.